This T cell receptor beta chain derives from a study of cytomegalovirus exposure and HLA in healthy donors. Points from the study as a whole: Rare sequences made up most TCRs, while some public TCRs were found in many donors. In vitro testing confirmed a few CMV-associated chains as specific for CMV antigens. A list of approximately 160 TCR beta chains associated with cytomegalovirus was given.

With respect to this clone: Its antigen is unknown.

This CDR3 is built from 16 residues. Germline V CDR1 and CDR2: SGHTS, YDEGEE. Trimming left V 4 bases short and J 5 bases short, with 19 bases between. Assay used: immunoSEQ multiplex PCR; TCRdb lists only in-frame clones, some missing. Of hundreds of thousands of clones in the sample, roughly 85% were seen once. The chain employs TRBV5-8 and TRBJ1-5, with D maybe TRBD1 (6 bases). The clonotype comes from a woman aged 18-35 years in good health and CMV-seronegative. The sample taken for sequencing was PBMCs. CDR3 protein: CASSLWLGGPDQPQHF. The CDR3 nucleotides are TGTGCCAGCAGCCTTTGGCTGGGGGGGCCCGATCAGCCCCAGCATTTT.